The 30 T cell receptor beta chains given below trace back to one sample, sequenced in a study of cytomegalovirus exposure and HLA in healthy donors. Generated by immunoSEQ multiplex PCR, the TCRdb table keeps only in-frame clones and is missing some. The sample holds roughly 300,000 clones, 87% seen once. Specimen: PBMCs. These receptors were collected from a woman aged 30 to 39 in good health and CMV-seropositive.

This chain joins TRBV5-1 and TRBJ2-5; TRBD2 matches 7 bases. The CDR3 extends over 15 amino acids. Germline V gene sequence: CDR1 SGHRS, CDR2 YFSETQ. J lost 5 bases, V lost 0 bases, and 7 bases had no gene match. The CDR3 coding sequence is TGCGCCAGCAGCTTGGACTCCCTGGGAGGGGAGACCCAGTACTTC. Translating gives CASSLDSLGGETQYF. The variable domain in full, completed from reference TRBV5-1 and TRBJ2-5, reads KAGVTQTPRYLIKTRGQQVTLSCSPISGHRSVSWYQQTPGQGLQFLFEYFSETQRNKGNFPGRFSGRQFSNSRSEMNVSTLELGDSALYLCASSLDSLGGETQYFGPGTRLLVL.

The rearrangement joins TRBV6-1 to TRBJ2-3, with 7 bases fitting TRBD2. V lost 7 bases and J lost 0; bases outside the gene matches: 7. CDR1 MNHNS and CDR2 SASEGT come from the germline V gene. There are 15 residues in the CDR3. In nucleotides, the CDR3 is TGTGCCAGCACCGAGACTAGCCCTAGCACAGATACGCAGTATTTT. Amino acid sequence: CASTETSPSTDTQYF.

The CDR3 DNA reads as TGTGCCAGCAGGAAAAGGGGAGTGAATCAGCCCCAGCATTTT. Protein sequence: CASRKRGVNQPQHF. The V and J genes are TRBV6-5 and TRBJ1-5; a weak D match, TRBD1 (5 bases). The CDR3 is made up of 14 amino acids. CDR1 and CDR2 from the germline V gene are MNHEY and SVGAGI. V was pared by 6 bases and J by 4 bases, with 13 bases between.

The rearrangement links TRBV7-2 to TRBJ2-7; 9 bases match TRBD2. Trimming at V came to 2 bases and at J to 0 bases, leaving 11 bases not matched to a gene. The CDR3 has 18 residues. CDR1 and CDR2 from the germline V gene are SGHTA and FQGNSA. The CDR3 loop reads CASSLPKKASGNSYEQYF. In DNA form, the CDR3 reads TGTGCCAGCAGCTTACCAAAGAAGGCTAGCGGGAACTCCTACGAGCAGTACTTC.

The rearrangement links TRBV12-5 to TRBJ1-5; weak D call: TRBD1 (5 bases). CDR1 and CDR2 from the germline V gene are LGHNT and FRNRAP. The germline V and J ends were trimmed by 7 bases and 2 bases, with 9 bases remaining between them. The CDR3 has 13 amino acids. CDR3 sequence reads: CASADRGNQPQHF. Written as DNA, the CDR3 is TGTGCTAGTGCCGACAGAGGCAATCAGCCCCAGCATTTT.

The V and J genes are TRBV29-1 and TRBJ2-7; 10 positions agree with TRBD1. Germline V gene data show CDR1 as SQVTM and CDR2 as ANQGSEA. The CDR3 has 13 amino acids. V shed 6 bases, J shed 0 bases, and the junction held 2 bases outside the gene matches. CDR3 in amino acids: CSVGDRGSYEQYF. The CDR3 DNA sequence: TGCAGCGTAGGGGACAGGGGCTCCTACGAGCAGTACTTC.

The chain recombines TRBV5-1 with TRBJ2-1; no clear D. This CDR3 has 12 residues. Trimming cost V 1 base and J 5 bases, with 4 bases left between them. CDR1 is SGHRS and CDR2 is YFSETQ in the germline V gene. CDR3 sequence (DNA): TGCGCCAGCAGCTTGACGAACAATGAGCAGTTCTTC. Translation gives CASSLTNNEQFF.

The chain joins TRBV5-4 to TRBJ2-1; D not certain. From germline, CDR1 is SGHNT and CDR2 YYREEE (reference sequence). CDR3 length equals 14 residues. Deletions cut 5 bases from V and 7 bases from J, with 16 bases between. The CDR3 spells CASSPVGFDNEQFF. DNA for the CDR3: TGTGCCAGCAGTCCCGTGGGGTTTGATAATGAGCAGTTCTTC.

This clone was detected only a few times. In nucleotides, the CDR3 is TGTGCCAGCAGCCTTGACAGGGCATCCTACAATGAGCAGTTCTTC. The encoded protein is CASSLDRASYNEQFF. The gene calls are TRBV7-6 and TRBJ2-1; 7 nucleotides agree with TRBD1. V shed 5 bases and J 1 base; nucleotides not matched to a gene: 5. CDR1 is SGHVS, CDR2 FNYEAQ, per germline. The CDR3 length is 15 residues.

This chain uses TRBV4-2 with TRBJ2-1, with D possibly matching TRBD1 (6 bases). Germline values: CDR1 LGHNA, CDR2 YNFKEQ. The CDR3 has 15 amino acids. V was shortened by 0 bases and J by 4 bases, with 10 bases between the two germline ends. CDR3 DNA sequence: TGTGCCAGCAGCCAAGATCCTAGGGGGTACAATGAGCAGTTCTTC. This codes for CASSQDPRGYNEQFF.

J is TRBJ1-1 and V is TRBV30; possibly TRBD1 for D (5 bases). V dropped 2 bases and J dropped 4 bases, with 26 bases sitting between them. The CDR3 has 18 residues. Germline assignment: CDR1 GTSNPN and CDR2 SVGIG (reference sequence). CDR3 nucleotides: TGTGCCTGGAGTACAAAAGGTGAGGGGCCAGGGTGGATCACTGAAGCTTTCTTT. It translates to CAWSTKGEGPGWITEAFF.

The chain is built from TRBV10-2 and TRBJ1-6; 7 bases are a match to TRBD1. The CDR3 contains 12 residues. Per germline, CDR1 WSHSY and CDR2 SAAADI. V gave up 6 bases and J gave up 15 bases; unmatched junction bases: 8. This chain's CDR3 is CASRTTGLGLHF. In DNA form, the CDR3 reads TGCGCCAGCAGGACGACAGGGCTGGGCCTCCACTTT.

The chain is built from TRBV5-6 and TRBJ1-3; D is ambiguous. V was clipped by 2 bases and J by 0 bases, with 6 bases between them. Germline V gives CDR1 SGHDT, CDR2 YYEEEE. This CDR3 comprises 14 residues. The CDR3 protein is CASSFGSSGNTIYF. CDR3 bases: TGTGCCAGCAGCTTCGGGTCCTCTGGAAACACCATATATTTT.

The rearrangement uses TRBV28 and TRBJ2-7; TRBD2 matches 7 bases. CDR3 size: 15 residues. V was pared by 7 bases and J by 2 bases, with 11 bases of the junction left unmatched. The germline CDR1 and CDR2 sequences are MDHEN and SYDVKM. The CDR3 reads CASTLTGLAAYEQYF. CDR3 nucleotide sequence: TGTGCCAGCACCCTAACGGGGCTAGCGGCCTACGAGCAGTACTTC.

The CDR3 nucleotides are TGTGCCAGCAGTGAAACAGGCTCTAGCTCCTACGAGCAGTACTTC. This translates into CASSETGSSSYEQYF. The V and J genes are TRBV2 and TRBJ2-7; D may be TRBD1 (5 bases). The germline gives CDR1 SNHLY, CDR2 FYNNEI. V gave up 2 bases and J gave up 0 bases, with 11 bases separating them. This CDR3 contains 15 residues.

This chain joins TRBV7-8 and TRBJ2-1, with TRBD2 matching 13 bases. The germline gives CDR1 SGHVS, CDR2 FQNEAQ. V was clipped by 2 bases and J by 0 bases; unmatched bases: 7. The CDR3 consists of 19 residues. CDR3 amino acids: CASSLMGLAGMGSYNEQFF. CDR3 DNA sequence: TGTGCCAGCAGCTTAATGGGACTAGCGGGGATGGGCTCCTACAATGAGCAGTTCTTC.

The chain recombines TRBV18 with TRBJ1-2; D perhaps matches TRBD1 (5 bases). The germline V gene encodes CDR1 KGHSH and CDR2 LQKENI. Trimming pared 2 bases from V and 6 bases from J, leaving 16 bases between. The CDR3 length is 15 residues. CDR3 DNA sequence: TGTGCCAGCTCACCAAGTTTTGCCAGGGTGGATGGCTACACCTTC. Amino acids: CASSPSFARVDGYTF.

The V gene is TRBV6-6, the J gene TRBJ2-5, with 7 bases that match TRBD1. V was pared by 5 bases and J by 2 bases, with 2 bases of the junction left unmatched. There are 13 residues in the CDR3. The germline CDR1 and CDR2 sequences are MNHNY and SVGAGI (reference sequence). The CDR3, as DNA: TGTGCCAGCAGTGGACAGGTTCAAGAGACCCAGTACTTC. Protein product: CASSGQVQETQYF.

The chain has TRBV6-5 and TRBJ2-5, with D perhaps TRBD2 (5 bases). The CDR3 has 13 amino acids. Trimming pared 4 bases from V and 5 bases from J, leaving 11 bases between. Germline CDR1 MNHEY, CDR2 SVGAGI. The CDR3 DNA is TGTGCCAGCAGTTTGTCCTGGAGGGAGACCCAGTACTTC. It encodes CASSLSWRETQYF.

The V gene is TRBV6-1, the J gene TRBJ1-3, with unresolved D. Per germline, CDR1 MNHNS and CDR2 SASEGT. CDR3 length: 14 amino acids. V dropped 6 bases and J dropped 4 bases, with 13 bases sitting between them. As DNA, the CDR3 is TGTGCCAGCAGCGCCAAAGACTCCGGAAACACCATATATTTT. Amino acids: CASSAKDSGNTIYF.

The rearrangement joins TRBV25-1 to TRBJ1-3; tentative D call: TRBD1 (6 bases). This CDR3 has 16 residues. V lost 3 bases and J lost 4, with 16 bases in between. Germline CDR1 is MGHDK and CDR2 is SYGVNS. CDR3 bases: TGTGCCAGCAGTGACGGGGGGTCAGGGGCAGGAAACACCATATATTTT. It yields the protein CASSDGGSGAGNTIYF.

The chain recombines TRBV9 with TRBJ1-1, with D possibly TRBD1 on 5 matching bases. CDR1 SGDLS and CDR2 YYNGEE come from the germline V gene. The CDR3 length is 14 residues. Trimming took off 4 bases at V and 4 bases at J, with 14 bases between the two ends. The CDR3: CASSSYRGSTEAFF. DNA for the CDR3: TGTGCCAGCAGCTCTTACCGGGGGTCCACTGAAGCTTTCTTT.

This chain connects TRBV27 to TRBJ2-7, with 8 bases matching TRBD2. Germline CDR1 and CDR2: MNHEY and SMNVEV (reference sequence). This CDR3 comprises 13 residues. J lost 4 bases, V lost 6 bases, and 5 bases had no gene match. CDR3 loop: CASSPGGAYEQYF. For the CDR3, the DNA is TGTGCCAGCAGCCCCGGGGGGGCGTACGAGCAGTACTTC.

This clone occurred a few times. The chain has TRBV29-1 and TRBJ1-2, with 7 bases identical to TRBD1. CDR3 size: 12 residues. Germline values: CDR1 SQVTM, CDR2 ANQGSEA. The ends lost 5 bases at V and 2 bases at J; junction bases unmatched: 2. As DNA, the CDR3 is TGCAGCGTTCGGACAGGCAACTATGGCTACACCTTC. Encoded protein: CSVRTGNYGYTF. The full variable domain, with the rest looked up from reference TRBV29-1 and TRBJ1-2, is SAVISQKPSRDICQRGTSLTIQCQVDSQVTMMFWYRQQPGQSLTLIATANQGSEATYESGFVIDKFPISRPNLTFSTLTVSNMSPEDSSIYLCSVRTGNYGYTFGSGTRLTVV.

The gene calls are TRBV7-2 and TRBJ2-3, with TRBD2 as a possible D gene (6 bases). In germline, CDR1 is SGHTA, CDR2 FQGNSA. This CDR3 spans 16 amino acids. With 0 bases removed from V and 2 bases from J, the gap between germline ends came to 12 bases. CDR3 in DNA: TGTGCCAGCAGCTTAGCTGGGGCGGGAATCACAGATACGCAGTATTTT. Protein: CASSLAGAGITDTQYF.

This chain joins TRBV11-3 and TRBJ2-1; 11 bases agree with TRBD2. This CDR3 is built from 17 residues. J lost 6 bases, V lost 0 bases, and 7 bases had no gene match. The germline gives CDR1 SGHNT, CDR2 YENEEA. The CDR3 is CASSLEGLADGANEQFF. The CDR3 coding sequence is TGTGCCAGCAGCTTAGAGGGACTAGCGGATGGGGCCAATGAGCAGTTCTTC.

V usage is TRBV7-9 and J usage is TRBJ1-2, with a possible D match to TRBD1 (5 bases). The germline gives CDR1 SEHNR, CDR2 FQNEAQ (reference sequence). The CDR3 sequence is 14 residues long. V lost 7 bases and J 3 bases, leaving 15 bases between the germline ends. In DNA form, the CDR3 reads TGTGCCAGCAACAAAAGGGGAGACGACTATGGCTACACCTTC. Its translation: CASNKRGDDYGYTF.

This chain joins TRBV15 and TRBJ2-5, with D unclear. Germline V CDR1 and CDR2: LNHNV, YYDKDF (reference sequence). CDR3 length: 13 amino acids. V lost 3 bases and J lost 5, with 10 bases in between. The CDR3: CATSRESWETQYF. CDR3 bases: TGTGCCACCAGCAGGGAGAGTTGGGAGACCCAGTACTTC.

This chain joins TRBV5-8 and TRBJ1-5; D is unresolved. Trimming left V 0 bases short and J 0 bases short, with 10 bases between. The CDR3 consists of 16 residues. Germline values: CDR1 SGHTS, CDR2 YDEGEE. The DNA of the CDR3 is TGTGCCAGCAGCTTGGTCCAAGTGTATAGCAATCAGCCCCAGCATTTT. The encoded protein is CASSLVQVYSNQPQHF.

J is TRBJ2-7 and V is TRBV5-6, with no clear D. This CDR3 contains 14 residues. V gave up 3 bases and J gave up 6 bases, with 16 bases separating them. The V gene's germline CDR1 is SGHDT and CDR2 YYEEEE. CDR3 sequence: CASSWSTDPLEQYF. The CDR3 DNA reads as TGTGCCAGCAGCTGGTCGACTGACCCTCTCGAGCAGTACTTC.